The clone carrying this T cell receptor beta chain has just a few counts. The data were obtained in a study of control samples from healthy donors and cancer patients. CDR3 length equals 15 residues. V was shortened by 2 bases and J by 2 bases, with 12 bases between the two germline ends. The germline CDR1 and CDR2 sequences are SNHLY and FYNNEI. Profiling relied on immunoSEQ multiplex PCR, and the TCRdb table lists in-frame clones only, not all of them. The data contain about 74,000 clones, about 88% of them singletons. This chain connects TRBV2 to TRBJ1-2, with D possibly matching TRBD1 (5 bases). Sequencing was performed on blood. The sequence came from a woman aged 50 to 65 in good health. The CDR3 reads CASSEYSGRNYGYTF. In DNA, the CDR3 is TGTGCCAGCAGTGAATATTCAGGGAGAAACTATGGCTACACCTTC.